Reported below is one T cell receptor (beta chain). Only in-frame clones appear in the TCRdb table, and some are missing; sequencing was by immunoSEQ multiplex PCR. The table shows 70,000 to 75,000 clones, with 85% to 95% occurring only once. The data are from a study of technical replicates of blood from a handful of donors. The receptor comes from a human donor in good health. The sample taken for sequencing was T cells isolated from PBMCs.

The CDR3 region is CATSPSGVVTGELFF. The CDR3 DNA reads as TGTGCCACCAGCCCGTCAGGGGTAGTCACCGGGGAGCTGTTTTTT. The chain has TRBV15 and TRBJ2-2; D might be TRBD1 (6 bases). This CDR3 spans 15 amino acids. Deletions cut 5 bases from V and 4 bases from J, with 14 bases between. CDR1 and CDR2 from the germline V gene are LNHNV and YYDKDF (reference sequence). The whole variable domain, filled in from reference TRBV15 and TRBJ2-2, reads DAMVIQNPRYQVTQFGKPVTLSCSQTLNHNVMYWYQQKSSQAPKLLFHYYDKDFNNEADTPDNFQSRRPNTSFCFLDIRSPGLGDTAMYLCATSPSGVVTGELFFGEGSRLTVL.